The subject of this entry is one T cell receptor beta chain. The data derive from a study of OX40 agonist ivuxolimab in advanced cancers. Trimming removed 5 bases at V and 5 bases at J, with 19 bases between. Germline loops: CDR1 SEHNR, CDR2 FQNEAQ (reference sequence). The CDR3 loop spans 16 amino acids. The table came from immunoSEQ multiplex PCR; TCRdb's copy has only in-frame clones and leaves some out. This table holds more than 70,000 clones, about 86% found once. This receptor was taken from an adult with an advanced solid tumor such as melanoma, head and neck, liver or kidney cancer. Source: CD4+ or CD8+ T cells sorted from blood, taken in a trial of the OX40 agonist ivuxolimab. The gene calls are TRBV7-9 and TRBJ2-1; D unresolved. CDR3 protein: CASSRAFLSTNNEQFF. The CDR3, as DNA: TGTGCCAGCAGCCGGGCCTTCCTGTCGACAAACAATGAGCAGTTCTTC.